What follows is one T cell receptor beta chain and its context. The sample originates from a study of blood T cell repertoires in COVID-19. Looking at the study overall: Whether acute or convalescent, the COVID-19 samples came from the United States, Italy and Spain. PBMCs, B-cell-depleted T cells, or T cells provided the cDNA or gDNA that made up the material.

Germline CDR1 LNHDA, CDR2 SQIVND (reference sequence). Germline trimming cut 11 bases from V and 7 bases from J; bases unmatched to any gene: 7. The CDR3 has 13 amino acids. The assay was immunoSEQ multiplex PCR, and TCRdb's table has in-frame clones only and misses some. The top ten clones hold 2.2% of a sample with 250,000 to 300,000 clones, under 90% of them seen once. The chain links TRBV19 to TRBJ1-4; TRBD1 agrees at 10 bases. The sequence came from a man between 45 and 60 years old with acute or convalescent COVID-19. The source material was peripheral blood. The CDR3 region has the DNA TGTGCCGTCGACAGGGGGCGCGCTGAAAAACTGTTTTTT. It yields the protein CAVDRGRAEKLFF.